This T cell receptor (beta chain) is from a study of cytomegalovirus exposure and HLA in healthy donors. The CDR3 runs 16 residues. V shed 5 bases, J shed 1 base, and the junction held 11 bases outside the gene matches. Germline loops: CDR1 MDHEN, CDR2 SYDVKM. The donors gave bone marrow, and they were healthy. The PCR was carried out with 60 Vbeta primers and 13 Jbeta primers. Sequenced by immunoSEQ multiplex PCR; TCRdb stores in-frame clones only, minus some. This sample carries 90,000 to 100,000 clones, under 90% of them seen once, and the ten largest clones take 3.5% to 4%. Only a few counts were recorded for this clone.

This clonotype was sampled from a man aged 50-60 years in good health and CMV-seronegative. The chain recombines TRBV28 with TRBJ2-7; 7 bases map to TRBD2. The sequenced sample consisted of PBMCs. In DNA, the CDR3 is TGTGCCAGCAGTGGGGGAGGGCTAGCTGGGTCCTACGAGCAGTACTTC. This translates into CASSGGGLAGSYEQYF.